Following are 6 T cell receptor beta chains from one sample sequenced in a study of T-cell reconstitution after alpha-beta-depleted transplantation in children. Library preparation (for TCRbeta) was performed with unique molecular identifiers. In TCRdb, the PCR reads were re-called with MiXCR into one record per CDR3 protein. The repertoire holds almost 250,000 distinct CDR3 sequences, with roughly 24% as singletons. Sequenced material: PBMCs, taken before TCRalphabeta/CD19-depleted stem cell transplant. The receptors come from a girl aged 2-10 years with Fanconi anemia, due to receive a stem cell transplant.

The chain recombines TRBV5-1 with TRBJ2-5, with 7 bases identical to TRBD2. CDR1 is SGHRS and CDR2 is YFSETQ in the germline V gene. The CDR3 contains 15 residues. Trimming removed 1 base from V and 4 bases from J; junction bases left unmatched: 7. The CDR3, as DNA: TGCGCCAGCAGCTTGAATACGGCTAGCGGAGAGACCCAGTACTTC. Residues: CASSLNTASGETQYF.

This clonotype was counted between two and nine times. This chain uses TRBV20-1 with TRBJ1-1; D is perhaps TRBD1 (5 bases). CDR3 size: 13 residues. Looked up from germline, CDR1 is DFQATT and CDR2 is SNEGSKA (reference sequence). Trimming removed 3 bases at V and 1 base at J, with 9 bases between. The CDR3 sequence: CSARLDRNTEAFF. CDR3 DNA sequence: TGCAGTGCTAGGCTAGACAGGAACACTGAAGCTTTCTTT.

This rearrangement joins TRBV5-1 to TRBJ1-4; D uncertain. V shed 8 bases and J shed 4 bases, with 3 bases lying between them. This CDR3 comprises 10 residues. Germline CDR1 and CDR2: SGHRS and YFSETQ. This CDR3 reads CARSNEKLFF. The CDR3 nucleotides are TGCGCCAGAAGTAATGAAAAACTGTTTTTT. The variable domain in full, completed from reference TRBV5-1 and TRBJ1-4, reads KAGVTQTPRYLIKTRGQQVTLSCSPISGHRSVSWYQQTPGQGLQFLFEYFSETQRNKGNFPGRFSGRQFSNSRSEMNVSTLELGDSALYLCARSNEKLFFGSGTQLSVL.

CDR3 coding DNA: TGTGCCAGCTCACCTGGGGTCCCCGGGGAGCTGTTTTTT. This encodes CASSPGVPGELFF. The V call is TRBV18, the J call TRBJ2-2; D is uncertain. The CDR3 is 13 residues long. V shed 3 bases and J shed 6 bases, with 8 bases lying between them. Germline loops: CDR1 KGHSH, CDR2 LQKENI. The full variable domain, rest sourced from reference TRBV18 and TRBJ2-2, is NAGVMQNPRHLVRRRGQEARLRCSPMKGHSHVYWYRQLPEEGLKFMVYLQKENIIDESGMPKERFSAEFPKEGPSILRIQQVVRGDSAAYFCASSPGVPGELFFGEGSRLTVL.

This clonotype appeared many times. The gene calls are TRBV24-1 and TRBJ2-1; D call uncertain. The CDR3 consists of 13 residues. Per the germline V gene, CDR1 is KGHDR and CDR2 is SFDVKD. V lost 1 base and J lost 8, with 8 bases in between. As DNA, the CDR3 is TGTGCCACCAGTGATTTTTACGATTATGAGCAGTTCTTC. It encodes CATSDFYDYEQFF.

This clonotype came up many times. V is TRBV3-1 and J is TRBJ2-3; D assignment may be TRBD1 or TRBD2 (5 bases each). The CDR3 consists of 16 residues. V lost 1 base to trimming and J lost 0 bases, with 11 bases between them. Germline V gene sequence: CDR1 LGHDT, CDR2 YNNKEL (reference sequence). CDR3 in DNA: TGTGCCAGCAGCCAAGGAGGGGCCTATAGCACAGATACGCAGTATTTT. Residues: CASSQGGAYSTDTQYF.